This T cell receptor (beta chain) was obtained from a study of blood T cell repertoires in COVID-19. Study details: Samples taken during acute and convalescent COVID-19 were collected in the United States, Italy and Spain. In each case, the material was cDNA or gDNA derived from T cells, B-cell-depleted T cells, or PBMCs.

Per the original methods: How many nucleated cells were present was estimated from reference gene primer amplification. Libraries were prepared by immunoSEQ multiplex PCR; TCRdb keeps only in-frame clonotypes and omits some of them. The DNA gave D and trimming, while V, J and clone size come from that table. Of some 98,000 clones in the sample, approximately 84% were seen once. This CDR3 is built from 13 residues. CDR1 and CDR2 from the germline V gene are KGHDR and SFDVKD. V was trimmed by 0 bases and J by 2 bases, leaving 3 bases between them. The sequencing sample was made of peripheral blood. The V call is TRBV24-1, the J call TRBJ1-2; no reliable D call. The clonotype comes from a man between 70 and 80 years old with acute or convalescent COVID-19. Written as DNA, the CDR3 is TGTGCCACCAGTGATTTGCCGAACTATGGCTACACCTTC. This encodes CATSDLPNYGYTF.